Listed below are T cell receptor beta chains from one sample, sequenced in a study of shared T cell receptors in the human thymus. The repertoire was sequenced with immunoSEQ multiplex PCR; TCRdb's copy has only in-frame clones and lacks some. The sample has 700,000 to 750,000 clones; over 75% are singletons. These data were likewise used in another study, on human thymus T cells.

Sequencing was carried out using thymocytes. The source is a girl in the first two years of life with a congenital heart defect. Both conserved end residues are part of each CDR3.

j_call | v_call | cdr3_aa
TRBJ1-4 | TRBV5-1 | CASSLTDRVGEKLFF
TRBJ2-5 | TRBV4-1 | CASSRKNRGQETQYF
TRBJ2-3 | TRBV27 | CASSNPETVRDRVTDTQYF
TRBJ2-3 | TRBV5-1 | CASSPGLAGTTDTQYF
TRBJ2-7 | TRBV6-5 | CASRPGQGASEQYF
TRBJ1-2 | TRBV5-6 | CASSFRIRKQDGYTF
TRBJ2-1 | TRBV7-6 | CASSPRQGPSSYNEQFF
TRBJ2-1 | TRBV10-1 | CASSAGYNEQFF
TRBJ2-2 | TRBV6-5 | CASSSYRDRVAGELFF
TRBJ2-3 | TRBV6-5 | CASSYTTWDSSDTQYF
TRBJ2-1 | TRBV7-6 | CASSLDPGKGSLYNEQFF
TRBJ1-1 | TRBV15 | CATSRETGAAPRNTEAFF
TRBJ2-3 | TRBV2 | CASSEQRGYTDTQYF
TRBJ2-1 | TRBV6-1 | CASSELRRGVSSYNEQFF
TRBJ2-2 | TRBV7-2 | CASSSAPGQGMSPGELFF
TRBJ1-1 | TRBV4-3 | CASSQDNTQGGYTEAFF
TRBJ2-5 | TRBV19 | CASSSSGAQETQYF
TRBJ1-3 | TRBV29-1 | CSVRSTGNTIYF
TRBJ2-5 | TRBV5-1 | CASSPQGSRETQYF
TRBJ2-1 | TRBV5-8 | CASSCSLRGAFYNEQFF